This entry lists 14 T cell receptor beta chains sequenced from one sample in a study of blood T cell repertoires in COVID-19. Repertoires were generated with immunoSEQ multiplex PCR, while TCRdb's copy carries only in-frame clones and drops some. Of approximately 350,000 clones in the sample, around 83% were seen once. Specimen: peripheral blood. Every receptor here comes from a man under 40 with active or convalescent COVID-19.

The chain is built from TRBV27 and TRBJ1-1; possibly TRBD1 for D (5 bases). This CDR3 has 13 amino acids. Trimming shortened V by 8 bases and J by 0 bases, and 10 bases separated the two germline ends. Germline-derived CDR1 and CDR2 are MNHEY and SMNVEV (reference sequence). In nucleotides, the CDR3 is TGTGCCAGCCGACAGCTTATGAACACTGAAGCTTTCTTT. As protein: CASRQLMNTEAFF.

This clone was observed a single time. The chain recombines TRBV7-7 with TRBJ2-3; 13 nucleotides align to TRBD2. Trimming removed 5 bases from V and 0 bases from J; junction bases left unmatched: 5. CDR3 size: 17 residues. Germline V lookup: CDR1 SSHAT, CDR2 FNYEAQ (reference sequence). The CDR3: CASSLTSGRPSTDTQYF. The CDR3 DNA reads TGTGCCAGCAGCCTGACTAGCGGGAGGCCTAGCACAGATACGCAGTATTTT. The whole variable domain, filled in from reference TRBV7-7 and TRBJ2-3, reads GAGVSQSPRYKVTKRGQDVTLRCDPISSHATLYWYQQALGQGPEFLTYFNYEAQPDKSGLPSDRFSAERPEGSISTLTIQRTEQRDSAMYRCASSLTSGRPSTDTQYFGPGTRLTVL.

The chain joins TRBV2 to TRBJ2-3; possible D gene TRBD1, 5 bases. From germline, CDR1 is SNHLY and CDR2 FYNNEI. The CDR3 totals 15 residues. Trimming removed 8 bases from V and 3 bases from J, with 18 bases in between. CDR3 nucleotide sequence: TGTGCCAGCCACCTGACAGCCCCTGGGACAGATACGCAGTATTTT. Its protein is CASHLTAPGTDTQYF.

This clone has only one observation. The chain combines TRBV28 with TRBJ1-6; 10 bases match TRBD1. The CDR3 length is 15 residues. In germline, CDR1 is MDHEN, CDR2 SYDVKM. Trimming removed 5 bases from V and 7 bases from J; junction bases left unmatched: 5. The CDR3 DNA reads as TGTGCCAGCAGTCCCTCGGGACAGGGGAATTCACCCCTCCACTTT. Translation: CASSPSGQGNSPLHF.

The gene calls are TRBV7-9 and TRBJ2-1, with 9 bases fitting TRBD2. The CDR3 spans 15 residues. CDR1 SEHNR and CDR2 FQNEAQ come from the germline V gene (reference sequence). J was trimmed by 5 bases and V by 2 bases; bases with no gene match: 4. In nucleotides, the CDR3 is TGTGCCAGCAGCTTATGGACTAGCGTAAACAATGAGCAGTTCTTC. Residues: CASSLWTSVNNEQFF.

This chain links TRBV7-9 with TRBJ2-3; weak D call: TRBD1 (5 bases). The germline CDR1 and CDR2 sequences are SEHNR and FQNEAQ (reference sequence). This CDR3 is 16 amino acids long. Trimming took 1 base from V and 1 from J, leaving 12 bases between them. The DNA of the CDR3 is TGTGCCAGCAGCTTAGAGGGGTTCGATGGCACAGATACGCAGTATTTT. Its translation is CASSLEGFDGTDTQYF.

The rearrangement links TRBV9 to TRBJ2-3; D is unclear. The CDR3 consists of 15 residues. The V end was cut by 4 bases, the J end by 0 bases, with 12 bases between. In germline, CDR1 is SGDLS, CDR2 YYNGEE. CDR3 amino acids: CASSPRWSSTDTQYF. The CDR3 DNA follows: TGTGCCAGCAGCCCCAGGTGGTCTAGCACAGATACGCAGTATTTT.

The gene calls are TRBV11-3 and TRBJ2-2; possible D gene TRBD1, 5 bases. V was trimmed by 4 bases and J by 4 bases, leaving 19 bases between them. This CDR3 has 17 residues. Germline CDR1 reads SGHNT; CDR2 reads YENEEA. In DNA form, the CDR3 reads TGTGCCAGCAGCTCGAATCGGTGGGGCGACGGCACCGGGGAGCTGTTTTTT. Translated: CASSSNRWGDGTGELFF.

The rearrangement links TRBV29-1 to TRBJ2-2, with D possibly matching TRBD1 (5 bases). Germline-derived CDR1 and CDR2 are SQVTM and ANQGSEA. With 0 bases removed from V and 1 base from J, the gap between germline ends came to 9 bases. CDR3 size: 15 residues. In DNA, the CDR3 is TGCAGCGTTGAAGATCCCGGACAGAACACCGGGGAGCTGTTTTTT. It translates to CSVEDPGQNTGELFF.

The CDR3 DNA is TGTGCCAGCAGTTATAGAGGACAGACCCCTCAGCCCCAGCATTTT. It encodes CASSYRGQTPQPQHF. J is TRBJ1-5 and V is TRBV6-2 or TRBV6-3; TRBD1 is a possible D gene (6 bases). This CDR3 contains 15 residues. Trimming took off 3 bases at V and 6 bases at J, with 15 bases between the two ends. Looked up from germline, CDR1 is MNHEY and CDR2 is SVGEGT.

J is TRBJ2-7 and V is TRBV30; TRBD1 might be the D (5 bases). Germline loops: CDR1 GTSNPN, CDR2 SVGIG (reference sequence). The length of the CDR3 is 14 residues. Trimming stripped 1 base from V and 2 bases from J, with 12 bases between. CDR3 amino acids: CAWSEESGPYEQYF. The CDR3, as DNA: TGTGCCTGGAGTGAGGAGTCAGGGCCCTACGAGCAGTACTTC.

The CDR3 sequence: CASSPGALYNEQFF. The CDR3 DNA reads TGTGCCAGCAGCCCAGGGGCACTCTACAATGAGCAGTTCTTC. The chain recombines TRBV11-2 with TRBJ2-1; weak D call: TRBD1 (6 bases). The CDR3 sequence is 14 residues long. Between the trimmed V and J ends, which lost 5 bases and 3 bases, there was a span of 11 bases. CDR1 and CDR2 (germline): SGHAT, FQNNGV.

This chain uses TRBV4-1 with TRBJ1-2, with no clear D. Per the germline V gene, CDR1 is MGHRA and CDR2 is YSYEKL. The CDR3 is 18 residues long. Trimming took off 4 bases at V and 0 bases at J, with 21 bases between the two ends. The CDR3 sequence: CASSPREAGPVSNYGYTF. In DNA, the CDR3 is TGCGCCAGCAGCCCCCGGGAGGCAGGTCCCGTCTCTAACTATGGCTACACCTTC.

The genes are TRBV2 and TRBJ1-6, with D uncertain. Per the germline V gene, CDR1 is SNHLY and CDR2 is FYNNEI. There are 15 residues in the CDR3. Trimming took off 2 bases at V and 0 bases at J, with 5 bases between the two ends. Here the CDR3 reads CASSERSSYNSPLHF. As DNA, the CDR3 is TGTGCCAGCAGTGAACGGAGCTCCTATAATTCACCCCTCCACTTT.